This T cell receptor beta chain was profiled in a study of T-cell memory formation after mild COVID-19. TCRdb re-called the 5' RACE reads with MiXCR, one entry per CDR3 protein. The sample has 350,000 to 400,000 distinct CDR3 sequences, under 15% seen once. This clonotype came up many times. The germline gives CDR1 SGHRS, CDR2 YFSETQ. This CDR3 region has 16 residues. V shed 0 bases and J shed 5 bases, with 17 bases lying between them. The sample comprised PBMCs or a T cell subset sorted from them (not recorded which). This sequence was found in a man aged 18 to 29 who had mild COVID-19 (a few samples of this study predate the infection). Cell type and time point are not known. The chain couples TRBV5-1 to TRBJ1-1, with D possibly TRBD1 on 6 matching bases. As DNA, the CDR3 is TGCGCCAGCAGCTTGGCCGGGACACTCAGAGGGACTGAAGCTTTCTTT. It translates to CASSLAGTLRGTEAFF.